This T cell receptor (beta chain) was sequenced for a study of graft-versus-host responses after intestinal transplantation (dated by TCRdb to about 2021). Looking at the study overall: The transplants that recipients received were multivisceral, liver-intestinal, or isolated intestinal. Every recipient was given anti-thymocyte globulin induction, then maintenance tacrolimus and steroids for about 3 years. After intestinal transplantation, graft-versus-host and host-versus-graft alloreactive T cell clones in the graft, circulation and bone marrow were tracked using bulk TCR-beta CDR3 sequencing. To identify alloreactive clones, pre-transplant mixed lymphocyte reaction products were sequenced and then compared with unstimulated pre-transplant donor and recipient T cells. The cohort enrolled about two dozen intestinal transplant recipients including one retransplant, and a few patients lacking pretransplant specimens were excluded. A peak of at least 4% donor T cells among recipient peripheral blood mononuclear cells was the definition used for donor T cell macrochimerism. Rather than going through the commercial service, samples from a few later patients were sequenced in-house on an Illumina MiSeq and processed with MiXCR.

Study-wide findings and limitations: Peak levels of circulating GvH clones were associated with declines in HvG clones early after transplant. GvH clones turned up in recipient bone marrow, with some appearing earlier in ileal mucosa or blood, a pattern consistent with an intestinal mucosal origin. In the allografts of patients with donor T cell macrochimerism, GvH to HvG T cell clonal ratios were high. Conclusions were limited by the relatively low number and heterogeneity of intestinal transplant patients.

Blood samples were collected up to 4 times in the first month after transplant and then at least monthly when available. Comment on this clone: There is no known antigen for this receptor. The record has no base qualities; no much larger clone is one base away.

Library generation was performed with the immunoSEQ multiplex PCR assay. Adaptive Biotechnologies carried out high-throughput TCR-beta CDR3 sequencing of genomic DNA for most patients. The study's own analysis went as follows. TCR sequencing data were retrieved from Adaptive's ImmunoSEQ software for some 17 patients, whereas a few other patients were processed with MiXCR and VDJtools. CDR3 nucleotide sequences shared between donor and recipient were removed because their origin could not be assigned. To count as alloreactive, a clone needed at least 2-fold expansion over unstimulated cells and a minimum CFSE-low frequency of 0.002% (template counts) or 0.001% (read counts). Clones were considered mappable if detected in sequenced pre-transplant spleen, lymph node, or MLR CFSE-low populations of the donor or recipient. Cumulative frequency of alloreactive clones was calculated as a percentage of all sequences weighted by copy number. Entries here come from immuneACCESS through TCRdb and include only in-frame sequences with V and J called. Some clones fail to appear in such tables; in the studies checked, an unresolved V gene covers under half of the shortfall, and the cause of the remainder is unknown. The V and J calls and clone size were taken over from that table, and D and trimming were inferred from the DNA. This sample lists roughly 36,000 clones; around four fifths were detected once. The top ten hold 3.5% of the sample.

V and J lose 0 bases and 4 bases, and a span of 10 bases separates them. The CDR1 and CDR2 encoded by the germline V gene are SGHRS and YFSETQ. The CDR3, from cysteine to phenylalanine, totals 14 residues. The retained sequence is limited to the CDR3, 42 bases, with the frame set at the first base. The sequence came from a human patient who received an intestinal transplant, so some T cells may come from the graft donor. Recombination joined TRBV5-1 with TRBJ1-1, with TRBD1 perhaps the D gene, on 6 matching bases. The starting material was PBMCs, obtained about 1,000 days after transplant. The CDR3 region has the sequence CASSLEQGSTEAFF. The DNA sequence follows: TGCGCCAGCAGCTTGGAACAGGGAAGCACTGAAGCTTTCTTT.